This T cell receptor beta chain was sequenced in a study of blood T cell repertoires in COVID-19. This clone showed up just a few times. J was trimmed by 4 bases and V by 3 bases; bases with no gene match: 12. The germline V gene has CDR1 DFQATT and CDR2 SNEGSKA (reference sequence). The CDR3 loop spans 16 amino acids. Clones were sequenced by immunoSEQ multiplex PCR, and TCRdb holds only the in-frame ones, with some missing. This table has 200,000 to 300,000 clones, about 89% appearing once. The specimen sequenced was peripheral blood. The sequence was collected from an older woman who had recovered from COVID-19. The chain has TRBV20-1 and TRBJ2-5; 9 positions agree with TRBD2. The DNA of the CDR3 is TGCAGTGCTAGTATGGGCGGGGGGGCAGGTATAGAGACCCAGTACTTC. Translation gives CSASMGGGAGIETQYF.